This TCR beta chain was sequenced in a study of T cell repertoires in cytomegalovirus infection. Overall study context: CMV infection together with matching HLA type was indicated by public TCR beta signatures. Points from the study as a whole: The response measured ex vivo was dominated by TCR beta clonotypes (HLA-C-restricted and CMV-specific). Of the TCR beta families, the public ones yielded a cumulative frequency that identified carriers of CMV plus the relevant HLA.

TCRdb re-called the reads through MiXCR, storing one row per CDR3 protein. Altogether fewer than 250,000 distinct CDR3 sequences are present, around 12% being singletons, with the ten largest covering 1.5% to 2%. This clonotype has ten or more counts. The target antigen is unknown. In germline, CDR1 is ENHRY, CDR2 SYGVKD. This CDR3 is 14 amino acids long. Trimming cost V 3 bases and J 3 bases, with 11 bases left between them. Sequenced input: PBMCs. This receptor was taken from a human donor in good health (CMV status not recorded). Some clones in this sample may be carry-over from other donors' samples. V gene TRBV10-3 combines with J gene TRBJ1-1; D is perhaps TRBD1 (5 bases). CDR3: CAISDKAGDTEAFF. For the CDR3, the DNA is TGTGCCATCAGTGATAAGGCGGGGGACACTGAAGCTTTCTTT.